A single sample is the source of the 14 T cell receptor beta chains below, sequenced in a study of blood T cell repertoires in COVID-19. Using immunoSEQ multiplex PCR, the repertoire was profiled, and TCRdb retains in-frame clones only, with some absent. The data show 150,000 to 200,000 clones, about 80% seen once. The sample was peripheral blood. Receptors were obtained from a woman older than 75 with acute or convalescent COVID-19.

The rearrangement uses TRBV6-5 and TRBJ1-5, with 11 bases matching TRBD1. Germline V CDR1 and CDR2: MNHEY, SVGAGI. V was pared by 6 bases and J by 7 bases, with 5 bases of the junction left unmatched. The CDR3 runs 14 residues. CDR3 bases: TGTGCCAGCAGGGACAGGGGGCGCTTGCAGCCCCAGCATTTT. This sequence encodes CASRDRGRLQPQHF.

This chain joins TRBV10-3 and TRBJ1-5; D unresolved. V lost 10 bases and J lost 5, with 15 bases in between. This CDR3 is built from 13 residues. Germline lookup yields CDR1 ENHRY and CDR2 SYGVKD. CDR3 sequence: CASGPDRDQPQHF. CDR3 DNA: TGTGCCAGCGGGCCTGACCGCGATCAGCCCCAGCATTTT.

The rearrangement links TRBV2 to TRBJ2-7, with unresolved D. V was clipped by 6 bases and J by 2 bases, with 5 bases between them. CDR1 is SNHLY and CDR2 is FYNNEI in the germline V gene. This CDR3 is built from 11 residues. The CDR3 region is CASSPTYEQYF. For the CDR3, the DNA is TGTGCCAGCAGCCCAACCTACGAGCAGTACTTC.

The rearrangement uses TRBV19 and TRBJ2-3, with TRBD2 identical over 7 bases. Trimming took 8 bases from V and 6 from J; bases not matched to a gene: 14. Germline CDR1 LNHDA, CDR2 SQIVND (reference sequence). The CDR3 consists of 15 residues. CDR3: CASRLSGKLGDTQYF. CDR3 sequence (DNA): TGTGCCAGTCGGCTCAGCGGGAAGCTGGGGGATACGCAGTATTTT.

The chain combines TRBV18 with TRBJ2-3; a weak D match, TRBD2 (5 bases). The V and J ends lost 1 base and 1 base respectively, with 6 bases between them. The CDR3 is made up of 14 amino acids. CDR1 and CDR2 from the germline V gene are KGHSH and LQKENI. The CDR3 loop is CASSPRGGTDTQYF. In nucleotides, the CDR3 is TGTGCCAGCTCACCACGGGGAGGCACAGATACGCAGTATTTT.

This chain uses TRBV29-1 with TRBJ1-5; D unresolved. Looked up from germline, CDR1 is SQVTM and CDR2 is ANQGSEA. The V gene lost 2 bases and the J gene lost 6 bases, with 11 bases spanning the gap. This CDR3 comprises 13 residues. The CDR3 DNA sequence: TGCAGCGTTGAATTCGGGGTCGGTCAGCCCCAGCATTTT. It specifies CSVEFGVGQPQHF.

The chain is built from TRBV14 and TRBJ2-2; 7 nucleotides match TRBD2. V lost 0 bases to trimming and J lost 4 bases; unmatched junction nucleotides: 8. CDR1 SGHDN and CDR2 FVKESK come from the germline V gene. There are 17 residues in the CDR3. In nucleotides, the CDR3 is TGTGCCAGCAGCCAAGATATGGCTAGCGGAATCACCGGGGAGCTGTTTTTT. This gives the protein CASSQDMASGITGELFF.

The rearrangement uses TRBV4-1 and TRBJ2-5; 15 bases are shared with TRBD2. Per the germline V gene, CDR1 is MGHRA and CDR2 is YSYEKL. Trimming at V came to 4 bases and at J to 6 bases, leaving 12 bases not matched to a gene. CDR3 size: 18 residues. In DNA, the CDR3 is TGCGCCAGCAGCCGCGGACTAGCGGGAGGGTTCGGACTGAAGACCCAGTACTTC. Protein product: CASSRGLAGGFGLKTQYF.

This clone has only a few counts. The chain employs TRBV7-8 and TRBJ2-3; 12 bases line up with TRBD2. In germline, CDR1 is SGHVS, CDR2 FQNEAQ. Trimming at V came to 4 bases and at J to 1 base, leaving 6 bases not matched to a gene. CDR3 length equals 17 residues. As DNA, the CDR3 is TGTGCCAGCAGCTCCAGACTAGCGGGAGATGGCACAGATACGCAGTATTTT. It is translated as CASSSRLAGDGTDTQYF.

This chain uses TRBV30 with TRBJ2-5; no definite D call. In germline, CDR1 is GTSNPN, CDR2 SVGIG (reference sequence). The CDR3 spans 12 residues. The V gene lost 3 bases and the J gene lost 4 bases, with 9 bases spanning the gap. CDR3 sequence reads: CAWSPTGETQYF. In DNA form, the CDR3 reads TGTGCCTGGAGCCCGACGGGAGAGACCCAGTACTTC.

V and J are TRBV4-3 and TRBJ2-7; 9 positions agree with TRBD1. Per the germline V gene, CDR1 is LGHNA and CDR2 is YSLEER. There are 14 residues in the CDR3. The ends lost 2 bases at V and 7 bases at J; junction bases unmatched: 6. CDR3 bases: TGCGCCAGCAGCCAACTGGGACAGGGCAAGGAGCAGTACTTC. It specifies CASSQLGQGKEQYF.

The chain carries TRBV6-2 or TRBV6-3 and TRBJ2-7; D not resolved. The ends were cut back, 5 bases at V and 3 bases at J, with 8 bases in the middle. The CDR3 spans 12 residues. Germline V lookup: CDR1 MNHEY, CDR2 SVGEGT. The CDR3 DNA sequence: TGTGCCAGCAGTCCCCCCCTCTACGAGCAGTACTTC. This codes for CASSPPLYEQYF.

The chain employs TRBV5-4 and TRBJ2-1, with TRBD2 matching 8 bases. In germline, CDR1 is SGHNT, CDR2 YYREEE (reference sequence). V lost 4 bases and J lost 5; bases outside the gene matches: 8. The CDR3 covers 15 residues. The CDR3 here is CASSPGTRIHNEQFF. The CDR3 region has the DNA TGTGCCAGCAGCCCCGGGACTAGAATCCACAATGAGCAGTTCTTC.

The chain carries TRBV21-1 and TRBJ2-2; TRBD2, the D gene given by the table, was not confirmed from the DNA. TRBV21-1 is listed as a pseudogene. The CDR3 has 15 residues. The CDR3 protein is CASSKGGGNTGELFF. CDR3 nucleotides: TGTGCCAGCAGCAAAGGGGGAGGGAACACCGGGGAGCTGTTTTTT.